The clone carrying this T cell receptor beta chain was detected once. Other DNA sequences in the same sample also yield this CDR3. The data originate from a study of blood T cell repertoires in COVID-19. Original processing methods: From reference gene primer amplification, estimates of nucleated cell counts were derived. Only in-frame clones appear in the TCRdb table, and some are missing; sequencing was by immunoSEQ multiplex PCR. V, J and clone size reflect that table, while D and trimming were determined from the DNA. Here the sample spans over 250,000 clones, roughly 90% being singletons. Participant ages covered roughly 18 to 89 years across approximately 25 US areas. Grouping used clinical history reported by participants in a survey and questionnaire. In Cohort 3, a recovered donor had either two negative PCRs, clearance, or symptom resolution. CDR3 length: 15 residues. CDR1 is SGHNT and CDR2 is YENEEA in the germline V gene. V dropped 4 bases and J dropped 0; count of bases not matched to a gene: 2.

V gene TRBV11-3 combines with J gene TRBJ2-1, with 8 nucleotides matching TRBD2. Sequenced: PBMCs or T cells enriched from blood (not recorded which). The TCR comes from a woman in her twenties or thirties who had recovered from COVID-19. CDR3 sequence: CASSSSGSSYNEQFF. CDR3 bases: TGTGCCAGCAGCTCAAGCGGGAGCTCCTACAATGAGCAGTTCTTC.